This TCR beta chain was found in a study of cytotoxic CD8 clonotypes in ibrutinib-treated CLL. At the level of the study: Responses comprised approximately 25 partial and 2 complete; at median approximately 72 months, around 14 remained remitted and about 12 progressed.

Study-wide points: Elevated clonality accompanied ibrutinib response, with a return toward baseline values at progression.

This CDR3 spans 15 amino acids. Germline CDR1 is SGHTA and CDR2 is FQGNSA. The V end lost 1 base, the J end lost 5 bases, and 14 bases lay between the germline ends. To note about this clone: What it recognizes is unknown.

The intended depth for sequencing was 1 in 200,000 to 1 in 1 million T cells. Data came from immunoSEQ multiplex PCR; TCRdb stores just in-frame clones and leaves some out. The data hold fewer than 300,000 clones, with around 69% observed a single time. Extraction of around 2.2 micrograms of genomic DNA from cryopreserved PBMCs supplied material for TCR beta libraries. This rearrangement joins TRBV7-2 to TRBJ2-5, with a weak D call TRBD1 (6 bases). This clonotype was obtained from a human donor with chronic lymphocytic leukemia. Source: PBMCs, taken at disease progression, from a patient treated with ibrutinib. In nucleotides, the CDR3 is TGTGCCAGCAGCTTAGTCCAGGGGTCCGGGGAGACCCAGTACTTC. This sequence encodes CASSLVQGSGETQYF.